This T cell receptor beta chain was captured in a study of radiation and T cells in renal cell carcinoma. About the research overall: Nephrectomy followed 15 Gy stereotactic body radiation by 4 weeks.

Study findings and constraints: Without pretreatment biopsies, baseline tumor clonotype presence was undetermined.

V gave up 5 bases and J gave up 2 bases; unmatched junction bases: 9. CDR1 MDHEN and CDR2 SYDVKM come from the germline V gene. This CDR3 is built from 17 residues. As for time point: baseline pretreatment blood. Treatment noted: 15 Gy SBRT to primary tumor, nephrectomy 4 weeks later. The patient's renal cell carcinoma had clear cell pathology. TCRdb keeps only in-frame clones here, not all; method: immunoSEQ multiplex PCR. The data contain about 88,000 clones, 75% to 90% of them seen just once; the ten biggest clones take up roughly 8%. This clone was recorded only once. What it binds is unknown. The TCR sequence derives from a man over 45 with renal cell carcinoma. This material consisted of blood, taken from a patient whose treatment included radiotherapy and nephrectomy. The chain combines TRBV28 with TRBJ1-5; TRBD1 agrees at 10 bases. The CDR3 protein is CASSPGGTGDRNQPQHF. CDR3 coding DNA: TGTGCCAGCAGTCCCGGCGGGACAGGGGATCGCAATCAGCCCCAGCATTTT.